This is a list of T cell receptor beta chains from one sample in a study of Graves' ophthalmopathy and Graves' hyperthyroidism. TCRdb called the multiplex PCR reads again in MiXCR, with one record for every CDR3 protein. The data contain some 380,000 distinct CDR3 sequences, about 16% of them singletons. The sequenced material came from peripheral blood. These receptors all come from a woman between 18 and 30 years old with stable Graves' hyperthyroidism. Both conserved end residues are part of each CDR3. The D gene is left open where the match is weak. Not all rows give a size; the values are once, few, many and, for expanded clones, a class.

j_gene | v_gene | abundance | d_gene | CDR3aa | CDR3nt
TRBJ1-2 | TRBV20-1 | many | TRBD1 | CSASGDRDPLNYGYTF | TGCAGTGCGTCGGGGGACAGGGACCCTTTAAACTATGGCTACACCTTC
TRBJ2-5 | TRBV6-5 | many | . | CASSSWSPRETQYF | TGTGCCAGCAGTTCGTGGAGTCCGCGGGAGACCCAGTACTTC
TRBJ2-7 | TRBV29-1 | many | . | CSVERGTNFEQYF | TGCAGCGTTGAAAGAGGGACGAACTTCGAGCAGTACTTC
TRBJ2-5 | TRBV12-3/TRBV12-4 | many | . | CASSLQKGPRTQYF | TGTGCCAGCAGTTTGCAAAAGGGGCCGCGGACCCAGTACTTC
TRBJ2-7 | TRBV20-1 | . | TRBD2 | CRKAQAAGDDYEQYF | TGCAGAAAAGCACAGGCTGCGGGGGATGACTACGAGCAGTACTTC
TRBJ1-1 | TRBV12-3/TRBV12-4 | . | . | CASSLPPTTEAFF | TGTGCCAGCAGTTTACCCCCTACCACTGAAGCTTTCTTT
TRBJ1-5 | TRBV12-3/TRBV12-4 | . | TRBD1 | CASNPGQGIDSNQPQHF | TGTGCCAGCAACCCGGGACAGGGTATCGATAGCAATCAGCCCCAGCATTTT
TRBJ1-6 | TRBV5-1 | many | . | CASSLGTVVNNSPLHF | TGCGCCAGCAGCTTGGGGACAGTGGTAAATAATTCACCCCTCCACTTT
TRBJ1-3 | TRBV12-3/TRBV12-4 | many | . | CASSFGGGTGNTIYF | TGTGCCAGCAGTTTCGGGGGGGGTACTGGAAACACCATATATTTT
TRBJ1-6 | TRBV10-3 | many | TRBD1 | CAISEFGTGDSPLHF | TGTGCCATCAGTGAATTTGGGACAGGGGATTCACCCCTCCACTTT
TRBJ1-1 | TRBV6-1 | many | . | CAISRGMNTEAFF | TGTGCCATCTCCCGGGGGATGAACACTGAAGCTTTCTTT
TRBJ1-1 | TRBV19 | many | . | CASSPTTGTEAFF | TGTGCCAGTAGTCCCACCACTGGGACTGAAGCTTTCTTT
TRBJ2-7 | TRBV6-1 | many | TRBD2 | CASRIAGGPAYEQYF | TGTGCCAGCAGAATAGCGGGGGGACCCGCCTACGAGCAGTACTTC
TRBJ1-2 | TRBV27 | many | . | CASTPRQSHNYGYTF | TGTGCCAGCACCCCCCGACAGAGTCATAACTATGGCTACACCTTC
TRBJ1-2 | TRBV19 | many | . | CASKEGHLYGYTF | TGTGCCAGTAAAGAAGGACACCTCTATGGCTACACCTTC
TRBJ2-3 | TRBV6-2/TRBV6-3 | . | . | CATYAVGTDTQYF | TGTGCCACTTACGCGGTGGGAACAGATACGCAGTATTTT
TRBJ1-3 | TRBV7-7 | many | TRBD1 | CASSPGTGDTIYF | TGTGCTAGCAGCCCCGGGACAGGGGACACCATATATTTT
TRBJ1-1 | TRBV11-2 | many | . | CASSPGPLMRAFF | TGTGCCAGCAGCCCCGGACCCCTGATGAGGGCTTTCTTT
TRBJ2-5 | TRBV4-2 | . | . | CASSQDWGTLETQYF | TGTGCCAGCAGCCAAGATTGGGGGACATTAGAGACCCAGTACTTC
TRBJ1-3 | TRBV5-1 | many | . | CASSFQAGSGNTIYF | TGCGCCAGCAGCTTCCAGGCCGGCTCTGGAAACACCATATATTTT
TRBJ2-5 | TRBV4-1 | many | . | CASSQVPTPQETQYF | TGCGCCAGCAGCCAGGTTCCTACCCCCCAAGAGACCCAGTACTTC
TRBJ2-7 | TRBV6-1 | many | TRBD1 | CASSDTDRARSYEQYF | TGTGCCAGCAGTGATACCGACAGGGCACGATCCTACGAGCAGTACTTC
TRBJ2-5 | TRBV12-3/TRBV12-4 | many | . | CASSWGQQETQYF | TGTGCCAGTTCTTGGGGACAACAAGAGACCCAGTACTTC
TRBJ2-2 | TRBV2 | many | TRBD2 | CASLLAGGKTGELFF | TGTGCCAGCCTACTAGCGGGGGGGAAGACCGGGGAGCTGTTTTTT
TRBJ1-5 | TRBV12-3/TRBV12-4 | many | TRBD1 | CASSSRGSQPQHF | TGTGCCAGCAGTTCCAGGGGGAGTCAGCCCCAGCATTTT
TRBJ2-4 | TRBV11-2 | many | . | CASSFGAKPWDLAKNIQYF | TGTGCCAGCAGCTTCGGGGCCAAACCGTGGGACCTAGCCAAAAACATTCAGTACTTC
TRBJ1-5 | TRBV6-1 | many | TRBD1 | CAPQGDQPQHF | TGTGCCCCACAGGGGGATCAGCCCCAGCATTTT
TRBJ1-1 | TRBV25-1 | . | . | CASSDRISEAFF | TGTGCCAGCAGTGACCGTATCTCTGAAGCTTTCTTT
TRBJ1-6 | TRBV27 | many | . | CASGWGTVPNSPLHF | TGTGCCAGCGGATGGGGGACGGTGCCGAATTCACCCCTCCACTTT
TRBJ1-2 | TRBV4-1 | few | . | CASSPSKARGRTNYGYTF | TGCGCCAGCAGCCCATCTAAGGCCCGGGGAAGGACCAACTATGGCTACACCTTC
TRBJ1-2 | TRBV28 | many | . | CASRSGRGYTF | TGTGCCAGCAGATCAGGTAGAGGCTACACCTTC
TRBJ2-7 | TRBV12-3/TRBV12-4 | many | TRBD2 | CASSPSGGASYEQYF | TGTGCCAGCAGTCCAAGCGGGGGGGCCTCCTACGAGCAGTACTTC
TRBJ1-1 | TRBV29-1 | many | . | CSVEDHKGGKNTEAFF | TGCAGCGTTGAAGATCATAAAGGCGGAAAGAACACTGAAGCTTTCTTT
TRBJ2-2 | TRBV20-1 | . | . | CSAPRGANTGELFF | TGCAGTGCCCCGAGGGGGGCGAACACCGGGGAGCTGTTTTTT
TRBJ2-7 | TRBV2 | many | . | CASSVRGRGGEQYF | TGTGCCAGCAGTGTACGGGGGAGAGGTGGCGAGCAGTACTTC
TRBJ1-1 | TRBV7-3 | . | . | CASSPGTLTDTEAFF | TGTGCCAGCAGCCCTGGAACACTCACGGACACTGAAGCTTTCTTT
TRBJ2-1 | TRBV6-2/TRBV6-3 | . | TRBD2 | CASSYSIRSGTSYNEQFF | TGTGCCAGCAGTTACTCGATCAGAAGCGGGACTAGCTACAATGAGCAGTTCTTC
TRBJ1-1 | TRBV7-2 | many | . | CASSLDGASEAFF | TGTGCCAGCAGCTTGGACGGGGCATCTGAAGCTTTCTTT
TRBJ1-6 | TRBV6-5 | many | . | CASSYGGTNSPLHF | TGTGCCAGCAGTTATGGGGGGACTAATTCACCCCTCCACTTT
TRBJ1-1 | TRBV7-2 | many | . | CASSFRTGLNTEAFF | TGTGCCAGCAGCTTCCGGACGGGATTGAACACTGAAGCTTTCTTT
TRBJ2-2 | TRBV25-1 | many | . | CASIHSNTGELFF | TGTGCCAGCATTCATTCGAACACCGGGGAGCTGTTTTTT
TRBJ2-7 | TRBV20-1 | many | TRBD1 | CSARQGAQEQYF | TGCAGTGCTAGACAGGGGGCGCAAGAGCAGTACTTC
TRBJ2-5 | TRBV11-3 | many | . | CASSRGSGYQETQYF | TGTGCCAGCAGCCGAGGCAGCGGATACCAAGAGACCCAGTACTTC
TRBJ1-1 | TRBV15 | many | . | CATSRDDRGNTEAFF | TGTGCCACCAGCAGAGATGATCGAGGGAACACTGAAGCTTTCTTT
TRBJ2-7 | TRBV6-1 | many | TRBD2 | CATVSGTSDYEQYF | TGTGCCACCGTATCCGGGACTAGCGACTACGAGCAGTACTTC
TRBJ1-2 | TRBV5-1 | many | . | CASSLASDGNGYTF | TGCGCCAGCAGCTTGGCGAGTGACGGGAATGGCTACACCTTC
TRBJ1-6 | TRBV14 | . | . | CASSRGAPNSPLHF | TGTGCCAGCAGCCGAGGAGCGCCAAATTCACCCCTCCACTTT